A selection of T cell receptor beta chains follows, all from one sample in a study of shared clonotypes between healthy human individuals. Assay used: immunoSEQ multiplex PCR; TCRdb lists only in-frame clones, some missing. The profile shows around 430,000 clones, roughly 80% of them singletons. The material sequenced was PBMCs. Receptors originate from a woman in her forties in good health. Some clones in this sample may be carry-over from other donors' samples. Both conserved end residues are part of each CDR3. A D gene is named only where the DNA matches it firmly.

j_gene | v_gene | d_gene | CDR3aa
TRBJ2-3 | TRBV28 | TRBD1 | CASSTTGTGGADTQYF
TRBJ2-2 | TRBV19 | TRBD2 | CASSTGLAGTGELFF
TRBJ1-1 | TRBV4-2 | - | CASSPDPLENTEAFF
TRBJ1-1 | TRBV6-5 | - | CASWRRGPEAFF
TRBJ1-2 | TRBV6-5 | TRBD1 | CASRGTGGVPRYTF
TRBJ2-7 | TRBV4-2 | - | CASSQDPGGGSYEQYF
- | TRBV6-5 | TRBD2 | CASSYSGGSSSYEQYF
TRBJ2-5 | TRBV18 | TRBD1 | CASSHRGTGRQETQYF
TRBJ2-5 | TRBV19 | TRBD2 | CASSRGLAYQETQYF
TRBJ2-2 | TRBV15 | - | CATSRDRTTGELFF
TRBJ2-7 | TRBV29-1 | - | CSVVGSTLGGEQYF
TRBJ2-4 | TRBV11-3 | TRBD1 | CASSTGTGKRDIQYF
TRBJ2-1 | TRBV19 | - | CASSNDVLAPNEQFF
TRBJ2-7 | TRBV5-6 | TRBD2 | CASSSASGRRYEQYF
TRBJ2-2 | TRBV5-1 | TRBD1 | CASSLGGTGTGELFF
TRBJ2-7 | TRBV30 | - | CAWNLQVSGYEQYF
TRBJ1-1 | TRBV29-1 | TRBD1 | CSVTGGDTEAFF
TRBJ1-1 | TRBV5-1 | TRBD1 | CASSSGTGDLWAFF
TRBJ2-1 | TRBV7-9 | - | CASSLILMSYNEQFF
TRBJ2-6 | TRBV19 | - | CASSSIRSGANVLTF
TRBJ2-7 | TRBV28 | - | CASSLAKLGEQYF
TRBJ2-7 | TRBV5-1 | TRBD1 | CASSQDRGSAYEQYF
TRBJ2-3 | TRBV28 | TRBD2 | CAIKRERDTQYF
TRBJ2-7 | TRBV19 | TRBD1 | CASSHGQGSFYEQYF
TRBJ1-1 | TRBV10-3 | - | CAISTPGGLNEAFF
TRBJ2-3 | TRBV4-2 | TRBD2 | CASSNVGSGRTDTQYF
TRBJ2-2 | TRBV9 | - | CASSVGGSGTGELFF
TRBJ1-1 | TRBV15 | - | CATGRGKNTEAFF
TRBJ2-3 | TRBV6-1 | - | CASSEAADTDTQYF
TRBJ2-6 | TRBV5-1 | TRBD2 | CASSFGLETSGANVLTF
TRBJ2-1 | TRBV27 | TRBD1 | CASSPLTGEWSNEQFF
TRBJ1-2 | TRBV30 | - | CAWGSDYGYTF
TRBJ2-2 | TRBV7-2 | TRBD1 | CASSLDRGTGELFF
TRBJ2-5 | TRBV5-6 | - | CASSLGQETQYF
TRBJ2-2 | TRBV19 | TRBD2 | CASSSSAGVGELFF
TRBJ2-3 | TRBV11-1 | - | CASSEGLDTQYF
TRBJ2-3 | TRBV9 | - | CASSVGVKGGRSTDTQYF
TRBJ2-1 | TRBV7-3 | - | CASSLIGASYNEQFF
TRBJ2-5 | TRBV29-1 | TRBD1 | CSVEEGTGTETQYF
TRBJ2-5 | TRBV2 | - | CASKGVPRTQETQYF
TRBJ2-5 | TRBV10-3 | - | CAIRPGHRETQYF
TRBJ2-1 | TRBV9 | TRBD2 | CASSSRGLAGAFNEQFF
TRBJ2-7 | TRBV6-1 | - | CASSAGWGADSYEQYF
TRBJ1-6 | TRBV18 | - | CASSLSSTGTANNSPLHF
TRBJ2-1 | TRBV12-5 | - | CASGSLENEQFF
TRBJ2-3 | TRBV18 | TRBD1 | CASSPGTASTDTQYF
TRBJ2-1 | TRBV4-1 | TRBD2 | CASGLAGGNEQFF
TRBJ1-5 | TRBV7-8 | - | CASSLDRNREGQPQHF
TRBJ2-1 | TRBV19 | - | CASSLFYRAPGNEQFF
TRBJ2-7 | TRBV5-8 | - | CASSLDAGTYEQYF
TRBJ1-2 | TRBV27 | TRBD1 | CASRTKQGMIAGYTF
TRBJ2-1 | TRBV5-8 | - | CASSRDGTYNEQFF
TRBJ2-2 | TRBV30 | - | CARTEVNTGELFF
TRBJ1-4 | TRBV7-9 | - | CASSPAAVEKLFF
TRBJ1-5 | TRBV7-2 | - | CASTMGGASGQPQHF
TRBJ2-4 | TRBV6-5 | - | CASTPSAKNIQYF
TRBJ1-3 | TRBV7-9 | - | CASSIDGLSGNTIYF
TRBJ1-2 | TRBV29-1 | - | CSVSDLNYGYTF
TRBJ2-3 | TRBV28 | - | CASTGGGWDLRTDTQYF